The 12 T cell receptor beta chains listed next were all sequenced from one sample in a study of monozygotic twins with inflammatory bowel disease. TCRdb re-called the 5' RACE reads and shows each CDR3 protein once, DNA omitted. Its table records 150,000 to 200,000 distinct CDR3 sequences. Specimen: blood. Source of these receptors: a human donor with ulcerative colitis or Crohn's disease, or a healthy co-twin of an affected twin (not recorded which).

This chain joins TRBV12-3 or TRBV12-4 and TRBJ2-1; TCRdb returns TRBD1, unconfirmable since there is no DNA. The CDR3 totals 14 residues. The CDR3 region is CASSTRQGANEQFF.

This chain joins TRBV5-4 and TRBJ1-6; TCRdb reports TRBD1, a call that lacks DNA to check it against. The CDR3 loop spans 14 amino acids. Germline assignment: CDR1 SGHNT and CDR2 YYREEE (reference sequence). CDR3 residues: CASASDRDQSPLHF.

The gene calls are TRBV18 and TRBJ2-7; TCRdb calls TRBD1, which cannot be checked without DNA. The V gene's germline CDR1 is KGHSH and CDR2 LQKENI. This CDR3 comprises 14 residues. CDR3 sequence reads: CASSLGQRNYEQYF.

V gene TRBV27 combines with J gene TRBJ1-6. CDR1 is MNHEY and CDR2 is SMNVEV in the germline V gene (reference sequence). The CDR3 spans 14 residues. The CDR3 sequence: CASSSLSYDSPLHF.

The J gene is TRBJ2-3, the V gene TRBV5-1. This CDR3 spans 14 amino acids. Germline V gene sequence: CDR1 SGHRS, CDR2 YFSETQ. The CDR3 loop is CASSWDRVRDTQYF.

The CDR3 loop is CASSHSPGQGAYEQYF. This chain links TRBV3-1 with TRBJ2-7; as DNA is missing, the TRBD1 call by TCRdb cannot be tested. Germline V lookup: CDR1 LGHDT, CDR2 YNNKEL (reference sequence). There are 16 residues in the CDR3.

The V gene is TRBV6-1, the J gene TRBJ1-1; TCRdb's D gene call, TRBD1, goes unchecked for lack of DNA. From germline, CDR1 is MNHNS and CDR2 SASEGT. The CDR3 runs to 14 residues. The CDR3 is CASRRRVLNTEAFF.

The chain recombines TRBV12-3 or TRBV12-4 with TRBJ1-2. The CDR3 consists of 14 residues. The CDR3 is CASSLGRANYGYTF.

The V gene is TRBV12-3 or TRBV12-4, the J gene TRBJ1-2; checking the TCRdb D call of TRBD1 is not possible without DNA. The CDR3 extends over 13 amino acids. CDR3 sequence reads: CASSLGGRGGYTF.

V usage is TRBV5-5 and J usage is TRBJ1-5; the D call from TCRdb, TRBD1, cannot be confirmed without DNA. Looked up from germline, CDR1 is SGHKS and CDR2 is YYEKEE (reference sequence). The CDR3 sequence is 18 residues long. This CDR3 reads CASSLSGQGAWSNQPQHF.

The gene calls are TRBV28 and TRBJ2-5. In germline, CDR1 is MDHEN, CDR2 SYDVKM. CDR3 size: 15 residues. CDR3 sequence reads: CASSSWAGDTETQYF.

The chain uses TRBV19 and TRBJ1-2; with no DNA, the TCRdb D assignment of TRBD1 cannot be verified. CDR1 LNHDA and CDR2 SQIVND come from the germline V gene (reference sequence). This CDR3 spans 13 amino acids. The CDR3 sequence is CASSNSLVDGYTF.